A single sample gave rise to the 26 T cell receptor beta chains below, sequenced in a study of HIV-infected patients and healthy controls. cDNA was made from about 480 ng RNA using alpha and beta constant primers. Alpha and beta chain libraries were made separately by chain-specific third strand synthesis with multiplexing indices. TCRdb redid the calling of the 5' RACE reads with MiXCR, one entry per CDR3 protein. The sample consists of some 20,000 distinct CDR3 sequences, around 8.2% of them appearing once. Whole blood was used without fractionation, so all unsorted peripheral T cells were included. Sequencing input: blood. Receptors were obtained from an adult in good health.

This clonotype was recorded many times. One end of the junction varies from germline; a read error may be responsible. The chain employs TRBV7-2 and TRBJ2-1; 8 positions agree with TRBD1. Per the germline V gene, CDR1 is SGHTA and CDR2 is FQGNSA. This CDR3 is built from 14 residues. CDR3 amino acids: CASSSRTRDRKVVF. DNA for the CDR3: TGTGCCAGCAGTTCCCGGACACGGGACAGGAAAGTGGTCTTC.

The rearrangement links TRBV5-1 to TRBJ2-2, with D possibly being TRBD1 (5 bases). V shed 6 bases and J shed 6 bases, with 15 bases lying between them. The CDR3 length is 14 residues. CDR1 and CDR2 (germline): SGHRS, YFSETQ. CDR3 in DNA: TGCGCCAGCACCTACAGGTCTGGGGCCGGGGAGCTGTTTTTT. Its protein product is CASTYRSGAGELFF.

In its sample, this clonotype was seen many times. The chain couples TRBV29-1 to TRBJ2-3, with 12 nucleotides matching TRBD1. The V and J ends lost 7 bases and 6 bases, in that order; junction bases with no gene match: 11. The germline CDR1 and CDR2 sequences are SQVTM and ANQGSEA. The CDR3 covers 15 residues. CDR3 nucleotides: TGCAGCGCCGTGGGGACAGGGGGCGGGAGCGATACGCAGTATTTT. It encodes CSAVGTGGGSDTQYF.

This clonotype is deemed medium-sized. V gene TRBV6-1 combines with J gene TRBJ1-1, with 8 bases matching TRBD1. The V segment lost 6 bases and the J segment 3 bases; nucleotides outside the gene matches: 6. The CDR3 loop spans 14 amino acids. Germline V lookup: CDR1 MNHNS, CDR2 SASEGT. The CDR3 nucleotides are TGTGCCAGCAGCCAGGGACAGGTCTACACTGAAGCTTTCTTT. This codes for CASSQGQVYTEAFF.

This clonotype was counted many times. This sequence joins TRBV28 and TRBJ2-7; maybe TRBD1 (5 bases). Trimming removed 3 bases at V and 6 bases at J, with 12 bases between. The CDR3 length is 13 residues. The V gene's germline CDR1 is MDHEN and CDR2 SYDVKM. CDR3 in amino acids: CASSLQGRFEQYF. Here the CDR3 DNA reads TGTGCCAGCAGTTTGCAGGGAAGGTTCGAGCAGTACTTC.

This clonotype is medium-sized (0.01 to 0.1%) by share. This chain connects TRBV6-4 to TRBJ2-6; D is possibly TRBD1 (6 bases). Looked up from germline, CDR1 is MRHNA and CDR2 is SNTAGT. Trimming shortened V by 2 bases and J by 0 bases, and 11 bases separated the two germline ends. The CDR3 totals 17 residues. This CDR3 is CASSDKGVSSGANVLTF. CDR3 DNA sequence: TGTGCCAGCAGTGACAAGGGGGTTAGCTCTGGGGCCAACGTCCTGACTTTC.

Relative to its sample, this clonotype is medium-sized. The rearrangement uses TRBV5-1 and TRBJ2-3, with D possibly being TRBD2 (6 bases). CDR1 and CDR2 (germline): SGHRS, YFSETQ. This CDR3 spans 14 amino acids. V was cut by 0 bases and J by 4 bases, with 9 bases left in between. CDR3 nucleotide sequence: TGCGCCAGCAGCTTGGATACGGGGGCAGATACGCAGTATTTT. Translation gives CASSLDTGADTQYF.

Many counts were recorded for this clonotype. The chain is built from TRBV7-9 and TRBJ2-7; 8 positions match TRBD1. This CDR3 comprises 16 residues. From germline, CDR1 is SEHNR and CDR2 FQNEAQ (reference sequence). V shed 5 bases and J 0 bases; nucleotides not matched to a gene: 9. The DNA of the CDR3 is TGTGCCAGCAGCGGGTGGACAGGGCCTACCTCCTACGAGCAGTACTTC. It codes for CASSGWTGPTSYEQYF.

The gene calls are TRBV28 and TRBJ2-3, with a possible D match to TRBD1 (5 bases). Germline-derived CDR1 and CDR2 are MDHEN and SYDVKM. Deletions cut 5 bases from V and 0 bases from J, with 9 bases between. The length of the CDR3 is 14 residues. CDR3 DNA sequence: TGTGCCAGCAGTCCGGACACCAGCACAGATACGCAGTATTTT. Translating it yields CASSPDTSTDTQYF.

By share, this clonotype ranks as large. The V and J genes are TRBV6-4 and TRBJ2-3; 7 bases fit TRBD1. The CDR3 is made up of 15 amino acids. Trimming cost V 0 bases and J 0 bases; bases outside gene matches: 0. Germline-derived CDR1 and CDR2 are MRHNA and SNTAGT. CDR3 protein: CASSDSGGSTDTQYF. CDR3 DNA sequence: TGTGCCAGCAGTGACTCAGGGGGCAGCACAGATACGCAGTATTTT.

The J gene is TRBJ1-2, the V gene TRBV2; D gene unclear. CDR1 is SNHLY, CDR2 FYNNEI, per germline. The CDR3 length is 13 residues. Trimming stripped 2 bases from V and 2 bases from J, with 6 bases between. The CDR3 sequence is CASSEQLNYGYTF. The CDR3 nucleotides read TGTGCCAGCAGTGAACAATTAAACTATGGCTACACCTTC.

The V gene is TRBV19, the J gene TRBJ2-1, with 7 nucleotides matching TRBD2. Germline lookup yields CDR1 LNHDA and CDR2 SQIVND (reference sequence). This CDR3 region has 15 residues. The V gene end was trimmed by 4 bases and the J gene end by 8 bases; junction bases not matched to a gene: 11. The CDR3 region has the DNA TGTGCCAGTAGTACCTTTAGCGGGCGCTCGGATGAGCAGTTCTTC. Encoded protein: CASSTFSGRSDEQFF.

This clonotype has a count of ten or more. The V gene is TRBV4-1, the J gene TRBJ2-1; D call uncertain. The CDR3 extends over 12 amino acids. V was cut by 0 bases and J by 9 bases, with 6 bases left in between. Germline values: CDR1 MGHRA, CDR2 YSYEKL. The CDR3 coding sequence is TGCGCCAGCAGCCAAGATAGAAGTGAGCAGTTCTTC. This gives the protein CASSQDRSEQFF.

This clonotype was counted many times. V gene TRBV12-3 or TRBV12-4 combines with J gene TRBJ2-5; 8 bases are a match to TRBD1. Trimming cost V 5 bases and J 5 bases; bases outside gene matches: 10. This CDR3 is 15 amino acids long. Written as DNA, the CDR3 is TGTGCCAGCAGTGTCCTGGACAGGGCGGAGGAGACCCAGTACTTC. This translates into CASSVLDRAEETQYF.

This clonotype was counted many times. The chain uses TRBV29-1 and TRBJ2-1; D gene unclear. The CDR3 is made up of 12 amino acids. The germline V gene has CDR1 SQVTM and CDR2 ANQGSEA. V lost 5 bases to trimming and J lost 13 bases, with 18 bases between them. The CDR3 DNA follows: TGCAGCGTTTCATTAGATCGACGGATCCAGTTCTTC. It encodes CSVSLDRRIQFF.

By proportion, this clonotype is medium-sized. An end of the junction differs from the germline gene, which may be a read error. The chain carries TRBV12-3 or TRBV12-4 and TRBJ2-7, with 12 bases lining up with TRBD2. This CDR3 comprises 14 residues. CDR3 region: CASSLAGGRNEQYF. The DNA of the CDR3 is TGTGCCAGCAGTCTAGCGGGAGGGAGAAACGAGCAGTACTTC.

This clonotype was detected many times. The chain combines TRBV3-1 with TRBJ2-2, with a tentative D call TRBD1 (7 bases). Germline V lookup: CDR1 LGHDT, CDR2 YNNKEL (reference sequence). This CDR3 is built from 17 residues. Trimming took off 0 bases at V and 5 bases at J, with 16 bases between the two ends. The CDR3 here is CASSQEGGTVGTGELFF. CDR3 in DNA: TGTGCCAGCAGCCAAGAAGGGGGGACAGTCGGGACCGGGGAGCTGTTTTTT.

Many counts were recorded for this clonotype. This chain links TRBV29-1 with TRBJ1-1; 7 bases are a match to TRBD1. Unmatched junction bases numbered 6, after V lost 7 bases and J lost 4 bases. In germline, CDR1 is SQVTM, CDR2 ANQGSEA. CDR3 length equals 12 residues. The CDR3 here is CSGQPGGTEAFF. CDR3 in DNA: TGCAGCGGCCAACCAGGGGGCACTGAAGCTTTCTTT.

In its sample, this clonotype was seen many times. This chain connects TRBV27 to TRBJ2-2; D uncertain. Germline CDR1 MNHEY, CDR2 SMNVEV (reference sequence). Trimming stripped 3 bases from V and 1 base from J, with 18 bases between. This CDR3 has 18 amino acids. The CDR3: CASSLSPGGWKNTGELFF. As DNA, the CDR3 is TGTGCCAGCAGTTTGTCCCCCGGTGGTTGGAAGAACACCGGGGAGCTGTTTTTT.

This clonotype is deemed medium-sized. The chain links TRBV7-3 to TRBJ2-6, with unresolved D. With 5 bases removed from V and 4 bases from J, the gap between germline ends came to 6 bases. Germline V gene data show CDR1 as SGHTA and CDR2 as FQGTGA. The CDR3 extends over 13 amino acids. CDR3 loop: CASSPPGANVLTF. The CDR3 region has the DNA TGTGCCAGCAGCCCCCCGGGGGCCAACGTCCTGACTTTC.

This clonotype was picked up many times. The chain has TRBV2 and TRBJ2-7, with D perhaps being TRBD1 or TRBD2 (5 bases each). Trimming took off 8 bases at V and 6 bases at J, with 20 bases between the two ends. The CDR3 has 14 amino acids. Germline CDR1 and CDR2: SNHLY and FYNNEI. The CDR3 DNA follows: TGTGCCAGCCTTGGCGGGCATGGAAGGGGCGAGCAGTACTTC. Protein sequence: CASLGGHGRGEQYF.

The V gene is TRBV4-1, the J gene TRBJ1-5; D remains unclear. Trimming removed 1 base from V and 5 bases from J, with 12 bases in between. Germline loops: CDR1 MGHRA, CDR2 YSYEKL. The CDR3 is 15 amino acids. The CDR3 protein is CASSQVIGWDQPQHF. Here the CDR3 DNA reads TGCGCCAGCAGCCAAGTAATCGGATGGGATCAGCCCCAGCATTTT.

This clonotype was counted at least ten times. This chain joins TRBV12-5 and TRBJ2-1; 8 bases agree with TRBD1. The CDR3 is made up of 15 amino acids. J was trimmed by 8 bases and V by 1 base; bases with no gene match: 7. The germline gives CDR1 LGHNT, CDR2 FRNRAP. The CDR3 region is CASGLAAGGMYEQFF. As DNA, the CDR3 is TGTGCTAGTGGTTTGGCGGCAGGGGGCATGTATGAGCAGTTCTTC.

This clonotype was counted ten times or more. CDR3 loop: CASSPLAGHVRNTGELFF. The CDR3, as DNA: TGTGCCAGCAGCCCCTTAGCGGGGCATGTACGGAACACCGGGGAGCTGTTTTTT. The chain employs TRBV28 and TRBJ2-2; 8 bases match TRBD2. The germline V gene encodes CDR1 MDHEN and CDR2 SYDVKM. There are 18 residues in the CDR3. The V segment lost 6 bases and the J segment 1 base; nucleotides outside the gene matches: 13.

In its sample, this clonotype was seen many times. The chain combines TRBV28 with TRBJ2-7; no firm D call. Germline values: CDR1 MDHEN, CDR2 SYDVKM. Trimming pared 3 bases from V and 0 bases from J, leaving 3 bases between. The CDR3 runs to 12 residues. As DNA, the CDR3 is TGTGCCAGCAGTTTCAGCTCCTACGAGCAGTACTTC. Translating gives CASSFSSYEQYF.

By its share, this clonotype is medium-sized. This chain uses TRBV6-1 with TRBJ2-4; no firm D call. Germline CDR1 reads MNHNS; CDR2 reads SASEGT. The CDR3 totals 16 residues. V was pared by 6 bases and J by 0 bases, with 15 bases between. The DNA of the CDR3 is TGTGCCAGCAGCCAAGGTCTCCTCGGAGCCAAAAACATTCAGTACTTC. This encodes CASSQGLLGAKNIQYF.